These T cell receptor beta chains were read from a single sample in a study of STAT5B mutations in CD4+ large granular lymphocyte leukemia. Produced via immunoSEQ multiplex PCR; TCRdb's table is partial and in-frame only. The sample has approximately 27,000 clones, 81% seen once. Sequenced input: CD4+ T cells from blood buffy coats. The receptors come from a human donor in good health. Each CDR3 is given with its conserved first and last residue. Clone size, where shown, is once, few, many, or a class for clones that have expanded.

clone_size j_call v_call cdr3_aa
NA TRBJ2-3 TRBV5-4 CASSWGLAGGRADTQYF
few TRBJ1-2 TRBV2 CASSDARGLHGYTF
NA TRBJ2-5 TRBV23-1 CASSHGDDQETQYF
NA TRBJ1-1 TRBV29-1 CSVQEEMNTEAFF
few TRBJ1-5 TRBV27 CASSLGQGSNQPQHF
NA TRBJ2-7 TRBV27 CASGKQGYVYEQYF
NA TRBJ2-7 TRBV6-1 CASSWDRGTYEQYF
NA TRBJ1-2 TRBV7-8 CASSLAGGGGYTF
NA TRBJ1-3 TRBV5-1 CASRIHPESGNTIYF
NA TRBJ1-5 TRBV19 CASSPEGARSNQPQHF
once TRBJ2-7 TRBV6-5 CAISGSSGRDEQYF
NA TRBJ2-3 TRBV11-2 CASRRKDWTSTDTQYF